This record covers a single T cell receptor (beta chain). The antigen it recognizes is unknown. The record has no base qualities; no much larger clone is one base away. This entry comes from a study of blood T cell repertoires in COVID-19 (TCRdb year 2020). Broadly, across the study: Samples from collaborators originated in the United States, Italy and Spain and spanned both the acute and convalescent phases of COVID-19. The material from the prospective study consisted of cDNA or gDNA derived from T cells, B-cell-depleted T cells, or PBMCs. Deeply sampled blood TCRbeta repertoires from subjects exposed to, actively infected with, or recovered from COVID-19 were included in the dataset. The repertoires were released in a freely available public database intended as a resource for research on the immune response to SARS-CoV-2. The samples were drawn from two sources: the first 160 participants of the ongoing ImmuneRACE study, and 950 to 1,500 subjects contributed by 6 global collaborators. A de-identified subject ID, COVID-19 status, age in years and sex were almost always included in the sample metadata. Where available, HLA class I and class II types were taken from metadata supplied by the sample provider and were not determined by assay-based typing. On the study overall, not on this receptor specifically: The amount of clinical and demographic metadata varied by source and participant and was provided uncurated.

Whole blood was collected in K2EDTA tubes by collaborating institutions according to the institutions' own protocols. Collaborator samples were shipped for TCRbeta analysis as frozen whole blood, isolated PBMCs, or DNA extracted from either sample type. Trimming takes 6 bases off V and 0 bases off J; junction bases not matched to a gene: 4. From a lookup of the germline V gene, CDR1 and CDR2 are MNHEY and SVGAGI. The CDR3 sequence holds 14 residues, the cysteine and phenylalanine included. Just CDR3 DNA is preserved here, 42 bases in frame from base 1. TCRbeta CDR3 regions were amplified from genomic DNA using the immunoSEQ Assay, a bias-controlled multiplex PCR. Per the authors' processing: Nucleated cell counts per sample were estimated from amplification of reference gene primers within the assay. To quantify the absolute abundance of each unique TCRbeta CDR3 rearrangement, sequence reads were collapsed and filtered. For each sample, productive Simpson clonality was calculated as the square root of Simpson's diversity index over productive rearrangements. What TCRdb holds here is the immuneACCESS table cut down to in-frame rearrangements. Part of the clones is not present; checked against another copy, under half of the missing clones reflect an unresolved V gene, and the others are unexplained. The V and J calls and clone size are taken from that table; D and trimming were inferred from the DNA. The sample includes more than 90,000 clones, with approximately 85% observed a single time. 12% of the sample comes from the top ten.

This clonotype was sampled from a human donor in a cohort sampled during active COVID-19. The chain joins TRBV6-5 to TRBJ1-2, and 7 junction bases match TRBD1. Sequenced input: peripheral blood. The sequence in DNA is TGTGCCAGCAGAGGACAGGTCACTAACTATGGCTACACCTTC. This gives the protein CASRGQVTNYGYTF.